A single sample is the source of the 3 T cell receptor beta chains below, sequenced in a study of cytomegalovirus exposure and HLA in healthy donors. PCR involved 60 Vbeta and 13 Jbeta primers. Profiled with immunoSEQ multiplex PCR; TCRdb holds only in-frame clones, not every one. The data hold about 160,000 clones, with 80% to 85% observed a single time. The source material was PBMCs. The receptor source for this set is a girl aged 2-10 years in good health and CMV-seropositive.

The chain is built from TRBV27 and TRBJ2-5; D gene uncertain. The CDR3 covers 12 residues. Germline V gene sequence: CDR1 MNHEY, CDR2 SMNVEV (reference sequence). Trimming stripped 6 bases from V and 0 bases from J, with 5 bases between. The CDR3 bases are TGTGCCAGCAGCCGGGACCAAGAGACCCAGTACTTC. Amino acids: CASSRDQETQYF.

The V gene is TRBV7-9, the J gene TRBJ2-3; 13 positions agree with TRBD2. CDR1 SEHNR and CDR2 FQNEAQ come from the germline V gene (reference sequence). The CDR3 consists of 16 residues. The V gene end was trimmed by 5 bases and the J gene end by 0 bases; junction bases not matched to a gene: 2. CDR3 protein: CASSLTSGRSTDTQYF. The CDR3 region has the DNA TGTGCCAGCAGCCTGACTAGCGGGAGGAGCACAGATACGCAGTATTTT.

This chain connects TRBV23-1 to TRBJ1-3; D might be TRBD1 (5 bases). TRBV23-1 is designated an ORF whose function remains uncertain. The length of the CDR3 is 17 residues. Trimming removed 4 bases at V and 1 base at J, with 17 bases between. DNA for the CDR3: TGCGCCAGCAGTCGCCTCTCCGGGGGGGATTCTGGAAACACCATATATTTT. It yields the protein CASSRLSGGDSGNTIYF.